Below are 23 T cell receptor beta chains sequenced from a single sample in a study of CD8 T cells in ankylosing spondylitis. TCRdb ran MiXCR on the 5' RACE reads and lists one entry per CDR3 protein. Here the sample spans some 140,000 distinct CDR3 sequences, approximately 8.4% being singletons. The source material was synovial fluid, either unsorted or a sorted T cell fraction (not recorded which). Receptors originate from a male donor with ankylosing spondylitis.

The V call is TRBV7-2, the J call TRBJ1-2, with unresolved D. CDR1 is SGHTA, CDR2 FQGNSA, per germline. The CDR3 loop spans 12 amino acids. V was shortened by 3 bases and J by 6 bases, with 8 bases between the two germline ends. CDR3: CASSFRTNGYTF. The CDR3 DNA reads TGTGCCAGCAGCTTCCGGACGAATGGCTACACCTTC.

This clonotype came up a few times. The chain joins TRBV7-8 to TRBJ2-7; D is possibly TRBD2 (6 bases). The V end lost 1 base, the J end lost 6 bases, and 13 bases lay between the germline ends. The CDR3 has 14 residues. CDR1 is SGHVS, CDR2 FQNEAQ, per germline. The CDR3 DNA reads TGTGCCAGCAGCTTAGGGGCGGACTACGGCGAGCAGTACTTC. Translated: CASSLGADYGEQYF.

This clonotype was counted at least ten times. The rearrangement uses TRBV11-2 and TRBJ1-1; D call uncertain. CDR1 is SGHAT and CDR2 is FQNNGV in the germline V gene. The CDR3 sequence is 13 residues long. V was trimmed by 1 base and J by 7 bases, leaving 10 bases between them. The CDR3 sequence: CASSLAWGSEAFF. CDR3 coding DNA: TGTGCCAGCAGCTTAGCGTGGGGAAGTGAAGCTTTCTTT.

The sample holds a few counts of this clonotype. The chain recombines TRBV5-1 with TRBJ2-4; TRBD1 aligns across 8 bases. The CDR3 is 14 amino acids. The trim removed 4 bases at V and 10 bases at J, leaving 10 bases unmatched. Germline values: CDR1 SGHRS, CDR2 YFSETQ. In DNA form, the CDR3 reads TGCGCCAGCAGCCCAGGGACAGGCACGGTTATTCAGTACTTC. Its protein product is CASSPGTGTVIQYF.

This clonotype has a handful of counts. The CDR3: CASSLVRGQPQHF. The CDR3 DNA reads TGTGCCAGCAGCTTGGTCAGGGGTCAGCCCCAGCATTTT. The chain has TRBV7-2 and TRBJ1-5; a weak D match, TRBD1 (6 bases). The CDR3 is 13 amino acids. Germline assignment: CDR1 SGHTA and CDR2 FQGNSA. V was trimmed by 3 bases and J by 6 bases, leaving 9 bases between them.

The chain has TRBV5-1 and TRBJ2-2; perhaps TRBD2 as D (7 bases). Per germline, CDR1 SGHRS and CDR2 YFSETQ. This CDR3 region has 15 residues. The V end lost 6 bases, the J end lost 6 bases, and 18 bases lay between the germline ends. The CDR3 bases are TGCGCCAGCACCCTGGGGGGGCAATTGGCCGGGGAGCTGTTTTTT. Its translation is CASTLGGQLAGELFF.

This clonotype has more than one count but fewer than ten. The genes are TRBV4-3 and TRBJ1-2, with D possibly being TRBD1 (5 bases). V shed 3 bases and J shed 3 bases, with 14 bases lying between them. The V gene's germline CDR1 is LGHNA and CDR2 YSLEER. This CDR3 comprises 15 residues. The CDR3: CASSQGVTMDYGYTF. The CDR3 DNA is TGCGCCAGCAGCCAGGGGGTAACGATGGACTATGGCTACACCTTC.

This chain joins TRBV7-2 and TRBJ2-7; possibly TRBD2 for D (7 bases). CDR1 and CDR2 from the germline V gene are SGHTA and FQGNSA. Trimming stripped 4 bases from V and 2 bases from J, with 15 bases between. This CDR3 has 15 amino acids. The CDR3 is CASSSVRGGTYEQYF. In DNA, the CDR3 is TGTGCCAGCAGCTCGGTTAGGGGGGGGACCTACGAGCAGTACTTC.

Here the CDR3 reads CSAKPYSQETQYF. In DNA form, the CDR3 reads TGCAGTGCCAAGCCATACAGCCAAGAGACCCAGTACTTC. The chain recombines TRBV20-1 with TRBJ2-5, with unresolved D. V lost 6 bases and J 1 base, leaving 12 bases between the germline ends. Germline-derived CDR1 and CDR2 are DFQATT and SNEGSKA (reference sequence). This CDR3 comprises 13 residues.

This clonotype was recorded at least ten times. The V gene is TRBV28, the J gene TRBJ1-3; D may be TRBD1 (5 bases). Germline CDR1 MDHEN, CDR2 SYDVKM. This CDR3 comprises 17 residues. Trimming pared 5 bases from V and 0 bases from J, leaving 17 bases between. This CDR3 is CASSGVGQYPSGNTIYF. DNA of the CDR3: TGTGCCAGCAGTGGGGTGGGGCAGTACCCCTCTGGAAACACCATATATTTT.

This clonotype has a handful of counts. In DNA, the CDR3 is TGTGCCAGCCGGTTCGCGCGGGACGCCATATATTTT. Protein product: CASRFARDAIYF. The chain joins TRBV28 to TRBJ1-3, with a weak D call TRBD1 (5 bases). In germline, CDR1 is MDHEN, CDR2 SYDVKM. Trimming cost V 8 bases and J 11 bases, with 16 bases left between them. CDR3 length equals 12 residues.

Many counts were recorded for this clonotype. The chain employs TRBV4-3 and TRBJ1-1; D unresolved. This CDR3 is built from 15 residues. V shed 0 bases and J shed 1 base, with 9 bases lying between them. Germline-derived CDR1 and CDR2 are LGHNA and YSLEER. In DNA form, the CDR3 reads TGCGCCAGCAGCCAAGAGCGGCAGTGGAACACTGAAGCTTTCTTT. Translated, it gives CASSQERQWNTEAFF.

This clonotype was seen at least ten times. A much larger clone differs from this one at a single base, so this may be a read error. The chain uses TRBV3-1 and TRBJ1-5; D uncertain. V lost 2 bases, J lost 3 bases, and 5 bases lay in between. CDR3 length: 13 amino acids. CDR1 LGHDT and CDR2 YNNKEL come from the germline V gene (reference sequence). In nucleotides, the CDR3 is TGTGCCAGCAGCCAACAGGTCAATCAGCCCCAGCATTTT. It is translated as CASSQQVNQPQHF.

The chain couples TRBV12-3 or TRBV12-4 to TRBJ2-5, with 11 bases that match TRBD1. The V and J ends lost 6 bases and 4 bases, in that order; junction bases with no gene match: 7. This CDR3 has 15 residues. The CDR3 nucleotides are TGTGCCAGCAGGGATACCGGGACAGGGGGAGAGACCCAGTACTTC. Its protein is CASRDTGTGGETQYF.

This clonotype has just a few counts. The chain is built from TRBV12-3 or TRBV12-4 and TRBJ1-1; no definite D call. The V and J ends lost 6 bases and 2 bases respectively, with 13 bases between them. The CDR3 runs to 14 residues. The CDR3 DNA follows: TGTGCCAGCAGGTACCCCGCGGCCAACACTGAAGCTTTCTTT. This translates into CASRYPAANTEAFF.

J is TRBJ1-1 and V is TRBV4-3, with 7 positions matching TRBD1. In germline, CDR1 is LGHNA, CDR2 YSLEER. The CDR3 covers 15 residues. The junction had 5 bases not matched to a gene; V was cut back by 4 bases and J by 0 bases. The CDR3 DNA reads as TGCGCCAGCAGCCCAACGACAGGGCTGAACACTGAAGCTTTCTTT. Amino acid sequence: CASSPTTGLNTEAFF.

This clonotype was detected many times. The chain uses TRBV28 and TRBJ2-5; D ambiguous. Germline V gene sequence: CDR1 MDHEN, CDR2 SYDVKM. V was trimmed by 3 bases and J by 5 bases, leaving 7 bases between them. The CDR3 is made up of 12 amino acids. CDR3 in DNA: TGTGCCAGCAGTTTGGCGTTCGAGACCCAGTACTTC. Translated, it gives CASSLAFETQYF.

In this sample, this clonotype turned up a few times. The chain carries TRBV3-1 and TRBJ2-2; D remains unclear. Germline CDR1 LGHDT, CDR2 YNNKEL (reference sequence). Trimming took 1 base from V and 0 from J, leaving 9 bases between them. This CDR3 has 16 residues. The CDR3 nucleotides are TGTGCCAGCAGCCAAGCGTGGGGAACGAACACCGGGGAGCTGTTTTTT. This gives the protein CASSQAWGTNTGELFF.

In this sample, this clonotype turned up many times. The genes are TRBV20-1 and TRBJ1-4; a weak D match, TRBD1 (5 bases). The germline gives CDR1 DFQATT, CDR2 SNEGSKA (reference sequence). The CDR3 is 14 residues long. V lost 5 bases to trimming and J lost 7 bases, with 17 bases between them. The CDR3 region is CSALAGQGPEKLFF. DNA for the CDR3: TGCAGTGCTCTGGCGGGCCAGGGACCTGAAAAACTGTTTTTT.

In this sample, this clonotype is large. The chain has TRBV20-1 and TRBJ2-2; D is possibly TRBD2 (5 bases). This CDR3 region has 14 residues. CDR1 and CDR2 from the germline V gene are DFQATT and SNEGSKA (reference sequence). Trimming removed 3 bases from V and 5 bases from J, with 13 bases in between. As DNA, the CDR3 is TGCAGTGCTAGTTCCAGCGGCGAGACCGGGGAGCTGTTTTTT. It encodes CSASSSGETGELFF.

The chain joins TRBV12-3 or TRBV12-4 to TRBJ1-2; TRBD1 is a possible D gene (6 bases). Trimming took 3 bases from V and 8 from J, leaving 13 bases between them. The CDR3 totals 13 residues. CDR3 protein: CASSLRAGVGYTF. The CDR3 coding sequence is TGTGCCAGCAGTTTGCGGGCAGGGGTAGGCTACACCTTC.

The chain links TRBV7-3 to TRBJ2-3; D gene uncertain. Per the germline V gene, CDR1 is SGHTA and CDR2 is FQGTGA. V shed 2 bases and J shed 0 bases, with 12 bases lying between them. The length of the CDR3 is 16 residues. CDR3 protein: CASSLVQISSTDTQYF. CDR3 coding DNA: TGTGCCAGCAGCTTAGTACAGATATCTAGCACAGATACGCAGTATTTT.

This clonotype occurred many times. The rearrangement uses TRBV12-3 or TRBV12-4 and TRBJ1-2, with 8 bases aligning to TRBD1. Trimming took 2 bases from V and 4 from J; bases not matched to a gene: 6. CDR3 length equals 15 residues. CDR3 coding DNA: TGTGCCAGCAGTTTAAGTCAGGGGGCGACCTATGGCTACACCTTC. Its translation: CASSLSQGATYGYTF.